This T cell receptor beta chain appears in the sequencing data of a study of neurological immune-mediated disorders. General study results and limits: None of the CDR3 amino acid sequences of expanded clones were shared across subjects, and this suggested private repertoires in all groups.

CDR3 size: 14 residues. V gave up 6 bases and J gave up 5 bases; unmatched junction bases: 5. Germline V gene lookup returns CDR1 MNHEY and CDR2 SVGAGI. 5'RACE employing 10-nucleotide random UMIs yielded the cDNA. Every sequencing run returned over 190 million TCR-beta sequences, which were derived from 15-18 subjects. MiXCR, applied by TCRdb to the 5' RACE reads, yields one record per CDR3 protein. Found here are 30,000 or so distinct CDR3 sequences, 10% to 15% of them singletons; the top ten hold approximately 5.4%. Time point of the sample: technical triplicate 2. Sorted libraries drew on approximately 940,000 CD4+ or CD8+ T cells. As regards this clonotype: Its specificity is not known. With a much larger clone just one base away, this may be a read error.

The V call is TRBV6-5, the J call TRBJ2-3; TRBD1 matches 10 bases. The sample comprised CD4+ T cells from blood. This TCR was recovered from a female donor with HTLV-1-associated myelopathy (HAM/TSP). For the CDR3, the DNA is TGTGCCAGCAGCCGGACAGGGGGAAAAGATACGCAGTATTTT. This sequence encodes CASSRTGGKDTQYF.